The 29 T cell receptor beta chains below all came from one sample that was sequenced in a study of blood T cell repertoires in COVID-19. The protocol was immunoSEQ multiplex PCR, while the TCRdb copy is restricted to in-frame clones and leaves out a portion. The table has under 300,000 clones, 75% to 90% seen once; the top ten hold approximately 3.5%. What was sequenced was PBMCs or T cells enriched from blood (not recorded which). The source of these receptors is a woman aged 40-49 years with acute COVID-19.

CDR3 sequence (DNA): TGTGCCTGGAGCTCCCTCTTGGTCATGCGGTCACCCCTCCACTTT. Translating gives CAWSSLLVMRSPLHF. V is TRBV30 and J is TRBJ1-6, with D uncertain. Germline CDR1 and CDR2: GTSNPN and SVGIG (reference sequence). Trimming took off 3 bases at V and 10 bases at J, with 19 bases between the two ends. The length of the CDR3 is 15 residues.

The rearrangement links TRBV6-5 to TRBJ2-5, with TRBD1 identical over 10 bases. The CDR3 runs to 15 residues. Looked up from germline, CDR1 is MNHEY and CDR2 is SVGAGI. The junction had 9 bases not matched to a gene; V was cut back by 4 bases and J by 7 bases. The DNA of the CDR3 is TGTGCCAGCAGTTCTTTGGGACAGGGGCTCACGACCCAGTACTTC. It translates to CASSSLGQGLTTQYF.

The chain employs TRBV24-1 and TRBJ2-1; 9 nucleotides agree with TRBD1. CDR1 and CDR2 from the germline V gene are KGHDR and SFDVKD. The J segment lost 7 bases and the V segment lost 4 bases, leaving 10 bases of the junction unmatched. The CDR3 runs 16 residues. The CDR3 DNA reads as TGTGCCACCAGTGACCGTACAGGGGGCGCAGAGAATGAGCAGTTCTTC. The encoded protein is CATSDRTGGAENEQFF.

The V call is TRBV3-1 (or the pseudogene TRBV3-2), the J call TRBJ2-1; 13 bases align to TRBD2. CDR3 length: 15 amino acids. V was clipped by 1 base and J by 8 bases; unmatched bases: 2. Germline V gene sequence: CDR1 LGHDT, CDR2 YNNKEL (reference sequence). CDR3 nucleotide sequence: TGTGCCAGCAGCCAAGGGACTAGCGGGAGTTATGAGCAGTTCTTC. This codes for CASSQGTSGSYEQFF.

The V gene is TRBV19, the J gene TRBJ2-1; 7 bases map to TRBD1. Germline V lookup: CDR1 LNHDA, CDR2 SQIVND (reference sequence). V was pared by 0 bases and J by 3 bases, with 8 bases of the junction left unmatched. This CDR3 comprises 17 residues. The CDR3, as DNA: TGTGCCAGTAGTATAGATCTATCAGGGGGTGGCTACAATGAGCAGTTCTTC. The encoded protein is CASSIDLSGGGYNEQFF. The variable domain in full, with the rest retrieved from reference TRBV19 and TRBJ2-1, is DGGITQSPKYLFRKEGQNVTLSCEQNLNHDAMYWYRQDPGQGLRLIYYSQIVNDFQKGDIAEGYSVSREKKESFPLTVTSAQKNPTAFYLCASSIDLSGGGYNEQFFGPGTRLTVL.

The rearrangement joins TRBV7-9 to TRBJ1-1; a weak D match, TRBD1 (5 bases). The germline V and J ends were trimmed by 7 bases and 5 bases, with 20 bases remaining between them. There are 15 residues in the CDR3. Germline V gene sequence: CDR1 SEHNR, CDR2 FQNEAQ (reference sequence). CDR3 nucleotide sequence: TGTGCCAGCACCCCCGGGGGACCATCAGGGACTGAAGCTTTCTTT. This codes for CASTPGGPSGTEAFF.

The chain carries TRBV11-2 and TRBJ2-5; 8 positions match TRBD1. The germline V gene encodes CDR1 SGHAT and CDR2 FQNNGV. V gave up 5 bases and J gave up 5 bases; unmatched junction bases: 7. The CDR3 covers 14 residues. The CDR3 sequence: CASSPGTGGETQYF. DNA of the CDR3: TGTGCCAGCAGCCCCGGGACAGGAGGGGAGACCCAGTACTTC.

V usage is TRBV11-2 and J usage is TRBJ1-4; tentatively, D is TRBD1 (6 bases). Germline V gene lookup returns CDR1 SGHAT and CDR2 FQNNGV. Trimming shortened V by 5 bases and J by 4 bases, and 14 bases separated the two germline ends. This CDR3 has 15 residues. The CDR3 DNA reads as TGTGCCAGCAGCCGAACAGGGTCTGGTAATGAAAAACTGTTTTTT. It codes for CASSRTGSGNEKLFF.

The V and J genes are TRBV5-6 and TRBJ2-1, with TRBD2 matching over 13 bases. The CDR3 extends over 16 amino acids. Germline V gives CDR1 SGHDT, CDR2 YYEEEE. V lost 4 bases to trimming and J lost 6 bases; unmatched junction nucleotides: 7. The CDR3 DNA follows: TGTGCCAGCAGCAGAACACTAGCGGGAGGGGCCAATGAGCAGTTCTTC. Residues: CASSRTLAGGANEQFF. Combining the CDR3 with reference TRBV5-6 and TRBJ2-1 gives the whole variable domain DAGVTQSPTHLIKTRGQQVTLRCSPKSGHDTVSWYQQALGQGPQFIFQYYEEEERQRGNFPDRFSGHQFPNYSSELNVNALLLGDSALYLCASSRTLAGGANEQFFGPGTRLTVL.

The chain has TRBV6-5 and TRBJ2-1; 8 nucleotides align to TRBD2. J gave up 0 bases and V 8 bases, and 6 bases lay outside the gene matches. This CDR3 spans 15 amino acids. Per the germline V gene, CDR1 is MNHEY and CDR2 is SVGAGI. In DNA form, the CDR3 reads TGTGCCAGCGATAGCGGGACCCTCTCCTACAATGAGCAGTTCTTC. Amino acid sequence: CASDSGTLSYNEQFF.

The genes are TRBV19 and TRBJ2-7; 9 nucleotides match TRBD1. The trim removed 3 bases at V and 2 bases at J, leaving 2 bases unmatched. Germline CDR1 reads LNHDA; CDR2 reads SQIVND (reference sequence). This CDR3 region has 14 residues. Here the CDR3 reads CASSIRQGAYEQYF. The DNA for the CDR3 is TGTGCCAGTAGTATCCGACAGGGGGCCTACGAGCAGTACTTC. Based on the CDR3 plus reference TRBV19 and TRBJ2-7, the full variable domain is DGGITQSPKYLFRKEGQNVTLSCEQNLNHDAMYWYRQDPGQGLRLIYYSQIVNDFQKGDIAEGYSVSREKKESFPLTVTSAQKNPTAFYLCASSIRQGAYEQYFGPGTRLTVT.

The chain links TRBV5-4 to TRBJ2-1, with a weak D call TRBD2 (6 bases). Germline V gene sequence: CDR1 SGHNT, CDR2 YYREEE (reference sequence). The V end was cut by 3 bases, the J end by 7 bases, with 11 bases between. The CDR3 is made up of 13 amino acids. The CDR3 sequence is CASSSGLRNEQFF. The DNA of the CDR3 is TGTGCCAGCAGCTCCGGACTAAGGAATGAGCAGTTCTTC.

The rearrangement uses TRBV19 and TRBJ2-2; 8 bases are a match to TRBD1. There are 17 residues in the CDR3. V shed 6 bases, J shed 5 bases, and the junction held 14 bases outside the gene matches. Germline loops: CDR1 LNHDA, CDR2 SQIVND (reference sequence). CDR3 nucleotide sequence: TGTGCCAGTAGGAAAAAAGCAGGGGGCTTGGTTACCGGGGAGCTGTTTTTT. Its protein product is CASRKKAGGLVTGELFF. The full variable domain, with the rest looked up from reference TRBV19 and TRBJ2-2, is DGGITQSPKYLFRKEGQNVTLSCEQNLNHDAMYWYRQDPGQGLRLIYYSQIVNDFQKGDIAEGYSVSREKKESFPLTVTSAQKNPTAFYLCASRKKAGGLVTGELFFGEGSRLTVL.

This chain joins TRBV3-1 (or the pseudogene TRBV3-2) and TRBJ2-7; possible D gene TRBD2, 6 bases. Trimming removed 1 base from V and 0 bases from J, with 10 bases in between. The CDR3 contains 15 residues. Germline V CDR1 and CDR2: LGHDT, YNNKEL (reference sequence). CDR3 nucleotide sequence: TGTGCCAGCAGCCAAGGTGGGACTGGCTCCTACGAGCAGTACTTC. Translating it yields CASSQGGTGSYEQYF.

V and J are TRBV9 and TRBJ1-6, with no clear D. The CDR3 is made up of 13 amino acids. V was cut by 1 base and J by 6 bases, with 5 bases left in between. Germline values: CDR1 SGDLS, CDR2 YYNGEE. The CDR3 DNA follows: TGTGCCAGCAGCGTACAGCGTAATTCACCCCTCCACTTT. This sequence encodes CASSVQRNSPLHF. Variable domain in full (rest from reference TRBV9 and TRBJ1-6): DSGVTQTPKHLITATGQRVTLRCSPRSGDLSVYWYQQSLDQGLQFLIQYYNGEERAKGNILERFSAQQFPDLHSELNLSSLELGDSALYFCASSVQRNSPLHFGNGTRLTVT.

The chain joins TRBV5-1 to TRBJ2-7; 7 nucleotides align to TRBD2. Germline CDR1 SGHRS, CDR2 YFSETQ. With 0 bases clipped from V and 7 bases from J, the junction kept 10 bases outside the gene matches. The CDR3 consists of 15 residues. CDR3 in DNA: TGCGCCAGCAGCTTGGGGACTAGTTATCTTGGTGAGCAGTACTTC. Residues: CASSLGTSYLGEQYF.

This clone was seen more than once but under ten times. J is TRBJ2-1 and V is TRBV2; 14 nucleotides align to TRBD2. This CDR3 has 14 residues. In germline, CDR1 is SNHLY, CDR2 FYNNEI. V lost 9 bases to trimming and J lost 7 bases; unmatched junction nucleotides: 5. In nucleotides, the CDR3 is TGTGCCAGTGAGGGACTAGCGGGAGTTAATGAGCAGTTCTTC. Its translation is CASEGLAGVNEQFF. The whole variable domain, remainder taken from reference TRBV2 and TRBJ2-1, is EPEVTQTPSHQVTQMGQEVILRCVPISNHLYFYWYRQILGQKVEFLVSFYNNEISEKSEIFDDQFSVERPDGSNFTLKIRSTKLEDSAMYFCASEGLAGVNEQFFGPGTRLTVL.

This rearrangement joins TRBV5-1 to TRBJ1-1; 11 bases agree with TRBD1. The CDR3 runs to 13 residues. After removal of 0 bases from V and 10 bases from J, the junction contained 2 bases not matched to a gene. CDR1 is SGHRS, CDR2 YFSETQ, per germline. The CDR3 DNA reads TGCGCCAGCAGCTTGGGGACAGGGGGCGCAGCTTTCTTT. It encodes CASSLGTGGAAFF.

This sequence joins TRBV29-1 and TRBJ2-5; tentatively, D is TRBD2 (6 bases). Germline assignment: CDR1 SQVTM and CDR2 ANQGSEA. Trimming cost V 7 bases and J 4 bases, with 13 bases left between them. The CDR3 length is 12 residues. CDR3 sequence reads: CSAEPGVETQYF. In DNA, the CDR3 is TGCAGCGCCGAGCCGGGGGTAGAGACCCAGTACTTC.

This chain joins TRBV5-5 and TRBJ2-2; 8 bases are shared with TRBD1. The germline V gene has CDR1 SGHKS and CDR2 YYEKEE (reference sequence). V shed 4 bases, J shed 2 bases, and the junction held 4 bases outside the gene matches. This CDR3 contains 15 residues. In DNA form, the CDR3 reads TGTGCCAGCAGCCCCGGACAGGGCAACACCGGGGAGCTGTTTTTT. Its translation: CASSPGQGNTGELFF.

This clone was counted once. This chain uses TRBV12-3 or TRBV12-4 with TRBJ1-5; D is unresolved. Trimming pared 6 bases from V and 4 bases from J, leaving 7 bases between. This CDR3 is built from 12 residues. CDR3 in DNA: TGTGCCAGCAGGAACGGTAATCAGCCCCAGCATTTT. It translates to CASRNGNQPQHF.

This chain's CDR3 is CASSPGAGGNQPQHF. The CDR3 region has the DNA TGTGCCAGCAGCCCCGGGGCGGGGGGCAATCAGCCCCAGCATTTT. J is TRBJ1-5 and V is TRBV6-4; D possibly corresponds to TRBD1 (5 bases). Trimming pared 6 bases from V and 2 bases from J, leaving 14 bases between. Germline CDR1 and CDR2: MRHNA and SNTAGT. This CDR3 spans 15 amino acids.

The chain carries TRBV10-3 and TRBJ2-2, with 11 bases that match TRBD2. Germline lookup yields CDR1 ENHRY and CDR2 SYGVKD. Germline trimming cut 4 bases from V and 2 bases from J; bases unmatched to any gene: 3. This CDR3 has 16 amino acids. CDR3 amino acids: CAISAGTSGNTGELFF. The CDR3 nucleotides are TGTGCCATCAGTGCAGGGACTAGCGGAAACACCGGGGAGCTGTTTTTT.

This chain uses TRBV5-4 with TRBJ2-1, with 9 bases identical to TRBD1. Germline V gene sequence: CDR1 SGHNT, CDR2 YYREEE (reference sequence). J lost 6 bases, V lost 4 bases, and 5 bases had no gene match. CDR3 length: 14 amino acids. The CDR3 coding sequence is TGTGCCAGCAGCCATAACAGGGGGCCCAATGAGCAGTTCTTC. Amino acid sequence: CASSHNRGPNEQFF.

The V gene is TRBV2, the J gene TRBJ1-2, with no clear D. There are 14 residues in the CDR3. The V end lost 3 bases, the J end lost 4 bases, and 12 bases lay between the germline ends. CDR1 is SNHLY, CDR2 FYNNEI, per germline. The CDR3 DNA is TGTGCCAGCAGTGATTTAGCAGACCGCTATGGCTACACCTTC. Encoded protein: CASSDLADRYGYTF.

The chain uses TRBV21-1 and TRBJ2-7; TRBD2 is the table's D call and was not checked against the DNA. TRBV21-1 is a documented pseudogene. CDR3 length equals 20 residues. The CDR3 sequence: CAAERRQGARLAGGPYEQYF. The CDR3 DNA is TGTGCCGCGGAACGTCGACAGGGGGCCCGACTAGCGGGAGGCCCCTACGAGCAGTACTTC.

The CDR3 DNA follows: TGCGCCAGCAGTGACAGGATGAACACTGAAGCTTTCTTT. Translation gives CASSDRMNTEAFF. The gene calls are TRBV5-1 and TRBJ1-1; the D gene is possibly TRBD1 (6 bases). The CDR3 is made up of 13 amino acids. Germline values: CDR1 SGHRS, CDR2 YFSETQ. V gave up 5 bases and J gave up 0 bases, with 8 bases separating them.

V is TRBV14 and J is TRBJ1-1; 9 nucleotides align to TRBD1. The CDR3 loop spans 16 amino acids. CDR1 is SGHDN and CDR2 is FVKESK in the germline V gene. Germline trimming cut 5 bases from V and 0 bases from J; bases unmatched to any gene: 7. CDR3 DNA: TGTGCCAGCAGCGTCGACAGGGGGAACATGAACACTGAAGCTTTCTTT. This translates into CASSVDRGNMNTEAFF.

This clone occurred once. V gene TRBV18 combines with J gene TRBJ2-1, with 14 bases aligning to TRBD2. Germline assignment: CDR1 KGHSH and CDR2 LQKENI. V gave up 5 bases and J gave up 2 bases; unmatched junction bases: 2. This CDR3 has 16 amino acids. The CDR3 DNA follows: TGTGCCAGCTCAGTGGGACTAGCGGGAGCCTACAATGAGCAGTTCTTC. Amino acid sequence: CASSVGLAGAYNEQFF.